Included here is one T cell receptor beta chain sequence, with context. Its antigen is not known. V shed 6 bases, J shed 2 bases, and the junction held 6 bases outside the gene matches. In germline, CDR1 is DFQATT, CDR2 SNEGSKA (reference sequence). This CDR3 spans 15 amino acids. This sample was taken from a study of identical twins. TCRdb recomputed calls from the 5' RACE reads with MiXCR, one row per CDR3 protein. Altogether some 1,600,000 distinct CDR3 sequences are present, about 30% being singletons, with the ten largest covering around 0.25%. Overall study results and limits: It was possible that invariant MAIT and iNKT cells partly confounded the zero-insertion analyses. Fewer insertions marked abundant cord blood beta clonotypes; young adult naive trended weakly, memory not at all.

The sequencing input was cord blood. The gene calls are TRBV20-1 and TRBJ2-1; 11 nucleotides line up with TRBD2. This clonotype was sampled from a newborn girl in good health. The CDR3 sequence is CSAPISGRAYNEQFF. The CDR3 DNA reads as TGCAGTGCGCCGATTAGCGGGAGGGCCTACAATGAGCAGTTCTTC.